What follows is one TCR beta chain and its context. Its binding antigen is unknown. Base qualities are not provided; no much larger clone lies one nucleotide away. The cohort was made up of under 800 healthy bone marrow donors. At the time of sampling, all cohort members were nominally healthy, though unrecorded immune exposures were likely present. The donor was CMV seronegative and belonged to the group of over 300 seronegative cohort members. Every donor gave a peripheral blood sample, and the peripheral blood mononuclear cells from that sample were used for TCR beta sequencing. The Qiagen DNeasy Blood Extraction Kit was used to extract genomic DNA from the blood cell samples. The library came from the immunoSEQ multiplex PCR assay. The multiplex PCR relied on a mix of 60 forward primers for TCR Vbeta segments and 13 reverse primers for TCR Jbeta segments. A multiplex PCR assay on genomic DNA amplified the CDR3 region of rearranged TCR beta genes. The Illumina HiSeq System was used to sequence the amplified TCR beta libraries as 87-base-pair reads. In the authors' own workflow: A later analysis counted 65 million to 90 million unique TCR beta chains across the 666 repertoires, and 9.5 million to 11 million of these chains were shared by at least two donors. Raw reads were error-corrected and collapsed into unique sequences by a nearest-neighbor algorithm in which closely related sequences were merged to remove PCR and sequencing errors. To assign V, D and J gene segments, CDR3 sequences were aligned to IMGT reference sequences. For a sequence to be retained, at least a six-nucleotide match to both a V gene segment and a J gene segment was required. Rearrangements were classified as productive when the CDR3 lacked stop codons and remained in frame with V and J, and all other rearrangements were classified as non-productive. Following IMGT convention, CDR3 was defined as the stretch from the second conserved V-encoded cysteine up to the conserved J-encoded phenylalanine. In an earlier analysis of 587 of the donors, sequences lacking an unambiguous match to a single V gene segment were excluded. In an earlier analysis of around 590 of the donors, a V segment was called functional when productive rearrangements were above 56.7%, and segregating when the standard deviation between donors exceeded 5%. A statistical classification framework was built for diagnosing cytomegalovirus status from the catalog of TCR beta chain sequences. V and J gene assignment, in a later analysis, came from comparing TCR nucleotide sequences with IMGT/GENE-DB human TR gene sequences. A later analysis assigned CDR3 sequences and most-parsimonious VDJ recombination scenarios with the TCRdist pipeline. In a later analysis, every TCR beta chain was defined by the combination of its CDR3 amino acid sequence and its V-gene family, and reads without a unique V-gene family were dropped. In a later analysis, nearly 600 highly shared, low-generation-probability nucleotide sequences were removed to address suspected cross-contamination and a sequencing artifact. A later analysis calculated a clonal expansion index for each public chain from normalized within-repertoire ranks of inferred template counts. In a later analysis, generation probabilities were computed with a VDJ recombination model fitted to out-of-frame rearrangements, and the resulting probabilities were checked against IGoR. Hypergeometric tests were used in a later analysis to score TCR-TCR, TCR-HLA and TCR-CMV co-occurrence, with a repertoire-size bias correction applied to the TCR pairs. A later analysis estimated false discovery rates by permuting HLA or CMV assignments 20 times. In a later analysis, co-occurring TCRs were grouped using DBSCAN, and TCRdist sequence similarity was added for clustering within HLA-allele-positive subsets. Repertoires with fewer than 30,000 or more than 120,000 public chains were left out of co-occurrence clustering, as were four to six repertoires with anomalous nucleotide sharing. The table comes from immuneACCESS by way of TCRdb, which keeps in-frame sequences with V and J called. Part of the clones is missing from these tables; in studies checked, under half for an unresolved V gene and the rest for unknown reasons. V and J calls and clone size are those listed in that table; D and trimming were worked out from the DNA. This sample gives hundreds of thousands of clones in total; roughly 79% of them show up just once. The ten most abundant clones make up more than 0.5% of the sample.

The sample comes from a study of cytomegalovirus exposure and HLA in healthy donors (dated by TCRdb to the late 2010s). Notes on the research overall: An earlier analysis of approximately 640 of the donors reported approximately 300 Gb of sequence data and some 120 million unique TCR beta sequences from approximately 180 million T cells. Roughly 290 gigabases of sequencing data and approximately 92 million unique TCR sequences made up an early release that covered under 750 HLA-typed donors. The genetic ancestry cluster associated with self-reported Caucasian donors included over 65% of the roughly 400 genotyped donors. The study was designed to test whether signatures of past pathogen exposure could be identified by cataloging public T cell receptors. Using immunosequencing, the study profiled T cell repertoires from 550 to 750 subjects and related those repertoires to cytomegalovirus serostatus. Besides the first cohort of 500 to 700 subjects, a separate validation cohort made up of over 100 different subjects was used. To predict cytomegalovirus infection status, the study combined high-throughput TCR immunosequencing, statistical association of individual TCRs with disease status, and machine learning. In a later analysis, previously published TCR beta repertoires from fewer than 750 donors were re-analyzed and high-resolution HLA genotyping was added so that TCR occurrence patterns could be studied. The later analysis used no new phenotypic data to find candidate immune exposures, relying instead on TCR beta sequences and their occurrence across donors. An earlier analysis of approximately 640 of the donors applied high-throughput TCR beta sequencing to assess whether each TCR beta V gene segment acted as functional or pseudogenic. Donor age, sex, ethnicity and CMV serostatus were compiled alongside the repertoire data. In a later genetic analysis, genome-wide SNP genotypes for about 65% of the roughly 670 donors were used, and that subset was treated as a discovery cohort. Every discovery cohort repertoire had been produced on one sequencing platform. Both class I and class II loci were covered by HLA typing, at four-digit resolution. Typing coverage varied by locus: roughly 629-640 donors for A, B, C, DRB1 and DQB1; roughly 510 for DQA1; approximately 570 for DPA1; roughly 450 for DPB1. A handful of DR-DQ haplotypes were handled as single units for association and clustering because linkage in the cohort was strong. Across some 400 genotyped donors of the cohort, an average of about 220,000 unique TCR beta nucleotide sequences per donor were sequenced, and roughly 20% of those sequences were non-productive. The research as a whole found: According to a later analysis, TCR association rates differed among HLA loci, with DRB1 alleles showing the most associated TCRs and HLA-C alleles showing the fewest. In a later analysis, some 18,000 TCR beta sequences were associated with specific HLA alleles at a false discovery rate of 0.05. V-gene and J-gene trimming of TCR beta chains was associated with a missense DCLRE1C variant in a later genetic analysis, and the association was replicated in an independent cohort. In an earlier analysis of approximately 590 of the donors, most TCR beta V segments appeared in productive rearrangements about 87% or about 30% of the time, broadly matching IMGT annotations. Most TCR sequences were observed very rarely across donors, whereas some public TCRs were present in many individuals. The only immune exposure information available for the cohort was CMV serostatus. In the study, some 160 TCR beta chains were listed as associated with cytomegalovirus. According to a later analysis, most CMV-associated TCR beta chains appeared to be HLA-restricted, and the HLA associations seemed to be driven largely by CMV exposure. It was suggested by the authors that the approach could potentially be generalized to other disease states and immunological phenotypes. A cluster of highly shared sequence variants was judged likely to represent a technical artifact of the sequencing pipeline. The 87-base-pair reads could not distinguish some IMGT-functional V segments, including TRBV6-2 and TRBV6-3, so those segments were excluded. Compared with equally common non-associated chains, HLA-associated TCR beta chains in a later analysis were more clonally expanded and had lower generation probabilities. Only TCR beta chains were sequenced in this cohort, and the absence of alpha or paired-chain data limited detectable features. The presence/absence analyses assumed that sequencing depth was roughly uniform across donors, and that assumption may not be true. Because HLA typing was unavailable for some donors at each locus, only the typed subset was used in association tests. Strong co-occurrence of HLA alleles, especially DR and DQ, made assigning TCR associations to individual alleles difficult. The earlier analysis of about 600 of the donors excluded some 15 rarely observed V segments, including chromosome 9 orphons, because counts were too low. In a later genetic analysis, fewer N-insertions in productive TCRs were reported among donors in an Asian-associated ancestry cluster than the 666-donor mean. According to a later analysis, parvovirus B19, influenza, CMV and Epstein-Barr virus appeared linked to several top co-occurrence clusters. Cytomegalovirus status was reported to be diagnosed by the classifier with high specificity and sensitivity in both the original and validation cohorts. Linkage disequilibrium might explain the correlated functional status among segregating V segments, but an unknown experimental factor could not be excluded. A further reported finding was that TCR beta sequences accurately predicted the HLA-A and HLA-B alleles for most subjects in the first cohort. In vitro tests confirmed that a few of the cytomegalovirus-associated TCR beta chains recognize cytomegalovirus antigens.

CDR1 and CDR2 were assigned from the germline V gene as MNHNS and SASEGT. Trimming takes 4 bases off V and 0 bases off J; junction bases not matched to a gene: 4. Inclusive of the bounding cysteine and phenylalanine, the CDR3 is 17 residues long. CDR3 DNA is the only sequence kept; it has 51 bases, read in frame from the first base. This TCR derives from a woman aged 40-49 years in good health and CMV-seronegative. Source material: PBMCs. The V and J genes are TRBV6-1 and TRBJ1-6, and 9 bases in between align with TRBD1. CDR3 reads: CASSGQGGSSYNSPLHF. The nucleotide sequence is TGTGCCAGCAGTGGACAGGGGGGAAGCTCCTATAATTCACCCCTCCACTTT.